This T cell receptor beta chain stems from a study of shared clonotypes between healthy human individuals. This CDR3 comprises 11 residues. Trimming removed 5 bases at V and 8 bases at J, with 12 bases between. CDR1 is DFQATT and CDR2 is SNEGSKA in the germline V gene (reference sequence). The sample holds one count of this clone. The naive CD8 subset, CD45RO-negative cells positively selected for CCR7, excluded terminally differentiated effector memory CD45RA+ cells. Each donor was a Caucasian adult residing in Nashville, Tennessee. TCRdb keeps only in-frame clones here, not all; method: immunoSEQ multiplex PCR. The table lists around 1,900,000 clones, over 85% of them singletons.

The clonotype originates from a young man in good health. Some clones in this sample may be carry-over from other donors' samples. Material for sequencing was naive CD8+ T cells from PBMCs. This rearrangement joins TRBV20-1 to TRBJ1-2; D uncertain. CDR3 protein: CSAGLAQGYTF. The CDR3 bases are TGCAGTGCTGGCCTGGCACAGGGCTACACCTTC.